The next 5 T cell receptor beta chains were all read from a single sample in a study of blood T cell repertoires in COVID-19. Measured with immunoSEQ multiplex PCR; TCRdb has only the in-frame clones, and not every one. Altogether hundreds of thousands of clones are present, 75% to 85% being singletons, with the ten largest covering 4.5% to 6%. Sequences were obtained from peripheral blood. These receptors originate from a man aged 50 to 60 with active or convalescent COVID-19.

The CDR3 DNA sequence: TGTGCCAGCAGCCGGACTAGCGGCTACAATGAGCAGTTCTTC. As protein: CASSRTSGYNEQFF. J is TRBJ2-1 and V is TRBV5-5; 10 positions agree with TRBD2. This CDR3 contains 14 residues. After removal of 4 bases from V and 3 bases from J, the junction contained 1 base not matched to a gene. The germline V gene encodes CDR1 SGHKS and CDR2 YYEKEE (reference sequence).

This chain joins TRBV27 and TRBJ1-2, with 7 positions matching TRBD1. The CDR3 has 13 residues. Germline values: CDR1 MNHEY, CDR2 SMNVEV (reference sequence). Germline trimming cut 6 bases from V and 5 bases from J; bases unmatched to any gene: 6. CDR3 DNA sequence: TGTGCCAGCAGCAAGACACAGGGGTATGGCTACACCTTC. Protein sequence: CASSKTQGYGYTF.

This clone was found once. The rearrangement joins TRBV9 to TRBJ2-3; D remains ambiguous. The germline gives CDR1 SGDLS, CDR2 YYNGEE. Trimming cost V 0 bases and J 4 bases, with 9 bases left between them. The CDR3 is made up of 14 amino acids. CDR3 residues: CASSVESAADTQYF. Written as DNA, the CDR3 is TGTGCCAGCAGCGTAGAGTCGGCGGCAGATACGCAGTATTTT.

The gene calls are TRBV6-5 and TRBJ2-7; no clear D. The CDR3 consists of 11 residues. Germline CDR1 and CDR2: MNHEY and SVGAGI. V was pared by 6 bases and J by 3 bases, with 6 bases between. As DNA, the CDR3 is TGTGCCAGCAGGGCACACTACGAGCAGTACTTC. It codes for CASRAHYEQYF.

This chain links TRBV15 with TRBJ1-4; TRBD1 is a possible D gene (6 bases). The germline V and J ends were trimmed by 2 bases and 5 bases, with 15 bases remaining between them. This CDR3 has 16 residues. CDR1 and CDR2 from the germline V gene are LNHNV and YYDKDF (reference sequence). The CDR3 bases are TGTGCCACCAGCAGACTGAGGTTGGGGGCGAATGAAAAACTGTTTTTT. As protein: CATSRLRLGANEKLFF.